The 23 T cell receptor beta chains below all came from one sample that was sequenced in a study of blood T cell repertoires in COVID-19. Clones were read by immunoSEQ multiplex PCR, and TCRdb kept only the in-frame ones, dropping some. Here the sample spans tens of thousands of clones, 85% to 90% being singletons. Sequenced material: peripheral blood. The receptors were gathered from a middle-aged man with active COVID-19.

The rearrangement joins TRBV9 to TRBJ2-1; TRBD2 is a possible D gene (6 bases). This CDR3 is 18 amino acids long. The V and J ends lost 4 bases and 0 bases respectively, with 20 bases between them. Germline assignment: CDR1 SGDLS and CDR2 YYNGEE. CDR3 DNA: TGTGCCAGCAGCCCCTCTGTGGGCGGGGCCAGCTCCTACAATGAGCAGTTCTTC. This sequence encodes CASSPSVGGASSYNEQFF.

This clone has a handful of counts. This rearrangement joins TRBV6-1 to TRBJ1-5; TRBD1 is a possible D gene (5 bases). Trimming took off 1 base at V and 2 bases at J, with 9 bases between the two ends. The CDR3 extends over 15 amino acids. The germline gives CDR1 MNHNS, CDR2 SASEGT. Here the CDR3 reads CASSEEGGGNQPQHF. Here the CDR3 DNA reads TGTGCCAGCAGTGAAGAAGGAGGGGGCAATCAGCCCCAGCATTTT.

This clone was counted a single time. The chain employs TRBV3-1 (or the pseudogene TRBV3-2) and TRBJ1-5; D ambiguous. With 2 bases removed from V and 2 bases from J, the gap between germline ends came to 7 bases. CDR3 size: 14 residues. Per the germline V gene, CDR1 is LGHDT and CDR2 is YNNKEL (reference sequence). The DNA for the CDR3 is TGTGCCAGCAGCCAATCGAGTGGCAATCAGCCCCAGCATTTT. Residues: CASSQSSGNQPQHF.

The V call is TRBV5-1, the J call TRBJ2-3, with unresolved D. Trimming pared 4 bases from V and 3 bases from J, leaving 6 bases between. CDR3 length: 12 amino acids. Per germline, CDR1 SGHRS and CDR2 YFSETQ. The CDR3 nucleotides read TGCGCCAGCAGCATCCGGACAGATACGCAGTATTTT. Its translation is CASSIRTDTQYF. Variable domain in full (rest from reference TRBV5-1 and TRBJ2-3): KAGVTQTPRYLIKTRGQQVTLSCSPISGHRSVSWYQQTPGQGLQFLFEYFSETQRNKGNFPGRFSGRQFSNSRSEMNVSTLELGDSALYLCASSIRTDTQYFGPGTRLTVL.

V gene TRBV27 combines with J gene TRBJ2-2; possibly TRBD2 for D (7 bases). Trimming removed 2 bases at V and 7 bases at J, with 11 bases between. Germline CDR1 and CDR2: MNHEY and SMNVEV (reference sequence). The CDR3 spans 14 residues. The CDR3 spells CASSLRGAGGELFF. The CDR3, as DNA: TGTGCCAGCAGTTTACGGGGGGCGGGCGGGGAGCTGTTTTTT.

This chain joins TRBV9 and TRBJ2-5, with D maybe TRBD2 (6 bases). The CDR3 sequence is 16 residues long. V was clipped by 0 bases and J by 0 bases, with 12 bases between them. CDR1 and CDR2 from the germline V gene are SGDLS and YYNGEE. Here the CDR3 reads CASSVGGTSYQETQYF. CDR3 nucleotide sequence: TGTGCCAGCAGCGTAGGGGGGACTTCGTACCAAGAGACCCAGTACTTC.

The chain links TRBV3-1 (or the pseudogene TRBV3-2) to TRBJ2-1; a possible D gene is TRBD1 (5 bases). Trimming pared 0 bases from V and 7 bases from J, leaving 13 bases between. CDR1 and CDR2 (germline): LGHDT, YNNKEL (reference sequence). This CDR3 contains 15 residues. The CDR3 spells CASSQDGQGRNEQFF. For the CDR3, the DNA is TGTGCCAGCAGCCAAGATGGGCAGGGCAGGAATGAGCAGTTCTTC.

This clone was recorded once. The CDR3 sequence is CASSPNTGSNEKLFF. CDR3 bases: TGTGCCAGCAGCCCAAATACGGGTTCTAATGAAAAACTGTTTTTT. This rearrangement joins TRBV11-2 to TRBJ1-4; D not certain. This CDR3 contains 15 residues. Looked up from germline, CDR1 is SGHAT and CDR2 is FQNNGV. The V end lost 5 bases, the J end lost 3 bases, and 13 bases lay between the germline ends. The whole variable domain, filled in from reference TRBV11-2 and TRBJ1-4, reads EAGVAQSPRYKIIEKRQSVAFWCNPISGHATLYWYQQILGQGPKLLIQFQNNGVVDDSQLPKDRFSAERLKGVDSTLKIQPAKLEDSAVYLCASSPNTGSNEKLFFGSGTQLSVL.

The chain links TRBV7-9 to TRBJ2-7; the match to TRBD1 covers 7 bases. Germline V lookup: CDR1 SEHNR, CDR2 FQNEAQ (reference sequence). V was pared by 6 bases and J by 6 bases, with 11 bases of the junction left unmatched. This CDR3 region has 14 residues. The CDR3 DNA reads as TGTGCCAGCAGTCCACCATTAGGGGGCGGCGAGCAGTACTTC. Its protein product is CASSPPLGGGEQYF.

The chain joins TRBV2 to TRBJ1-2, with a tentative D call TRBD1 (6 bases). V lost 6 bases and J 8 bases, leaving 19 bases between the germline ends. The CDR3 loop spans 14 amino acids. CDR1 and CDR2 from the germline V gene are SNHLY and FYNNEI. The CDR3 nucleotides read TGTGCCAGCAGGGACAACGGGGGGGCGAGAGGCTACACCTTC. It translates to CASRDNGGARGYTF.

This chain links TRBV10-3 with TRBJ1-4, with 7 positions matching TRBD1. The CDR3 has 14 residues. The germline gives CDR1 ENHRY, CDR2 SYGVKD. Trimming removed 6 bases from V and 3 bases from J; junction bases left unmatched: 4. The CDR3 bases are TGTGCCATCAGGTCCCAGGGGGCTAATGAAAAACTGTTTTTT. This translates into CAIRSQGANEKLFF.

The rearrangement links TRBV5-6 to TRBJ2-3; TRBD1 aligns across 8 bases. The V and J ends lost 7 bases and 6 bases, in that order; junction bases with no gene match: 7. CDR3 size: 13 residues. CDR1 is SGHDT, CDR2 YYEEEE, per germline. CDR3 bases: TGTGCCAGCTTGGGCAGGGGGCGTGATACGCAGTATTTT. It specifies CASLGRGRDTQYF.

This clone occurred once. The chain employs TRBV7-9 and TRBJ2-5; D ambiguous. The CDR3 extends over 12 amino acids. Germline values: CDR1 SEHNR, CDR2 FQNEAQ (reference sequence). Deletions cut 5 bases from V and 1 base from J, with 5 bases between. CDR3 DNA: TGTGCCAGCAGCCCCGGCCAAGAGACCCAGTACTTC. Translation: CASSPGQETQYF. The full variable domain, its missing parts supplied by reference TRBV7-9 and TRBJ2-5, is DTGVSQNPRHKITKRGQNVTFRCDPISEHNRLYWYRQTLGQGPEFLTYFQNEAQLEKSRLLSDRFSAERPKGSFSTLEIQRTEQGDSAMYLCASSPGQETQYFGPGTRLLVL.

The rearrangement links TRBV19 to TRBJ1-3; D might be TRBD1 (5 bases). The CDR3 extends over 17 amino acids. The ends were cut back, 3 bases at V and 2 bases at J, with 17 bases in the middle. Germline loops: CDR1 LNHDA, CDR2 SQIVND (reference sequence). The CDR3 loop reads CASSITGPAVTGNTIYF. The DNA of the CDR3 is TGTGCCAGTAGTATTACAGGACCTGCCGTGACTGGAAACACCATATATTTT.

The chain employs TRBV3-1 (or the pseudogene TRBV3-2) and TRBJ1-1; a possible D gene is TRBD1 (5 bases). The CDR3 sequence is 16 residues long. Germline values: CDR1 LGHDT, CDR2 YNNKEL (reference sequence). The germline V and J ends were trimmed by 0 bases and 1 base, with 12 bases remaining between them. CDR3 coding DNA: TGTGCCAGCAGCCAAGATTGGGGCAGGTCGAACACTGAAGCTTTCTTT. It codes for CASSQDWGRSNTEAFF.

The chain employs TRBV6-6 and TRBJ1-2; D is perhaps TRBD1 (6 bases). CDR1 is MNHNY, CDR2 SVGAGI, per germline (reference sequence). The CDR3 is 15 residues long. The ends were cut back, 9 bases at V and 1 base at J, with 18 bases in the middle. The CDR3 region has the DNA TGTGCCAGTACCATCAGGGGCCGTCTTAACTATGGCTACACCTTC. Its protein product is CASTIRGRLNYGYTF.

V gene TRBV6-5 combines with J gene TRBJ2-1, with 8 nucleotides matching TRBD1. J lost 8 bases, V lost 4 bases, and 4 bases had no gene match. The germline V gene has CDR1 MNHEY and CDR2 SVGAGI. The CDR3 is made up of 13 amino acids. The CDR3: CASSSPTGDEQFF. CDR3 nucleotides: TGTGCCAGCAGTTCCCCGACAGGGGATGAGCAGTTCTTC.

Written as DNA, the CDR3 is TGTGCCAGCAGTTTCTTTGGGGTGAGGGGGTCCTACAATGAGCAGTTCTTC. This encodes CASSFFGVRGSYNEQFF. The chain recombines TRBV27 with TRBJ2-1; D perhaps matches TRBD1 (6 bases). Trimming took 3 bases from V and 1 from J, leaving 16 bases between them. The CDR3 totals 17 residues. Germline CDR1 is MNHEY and CDR2 is SMNVEV (reference sequence).

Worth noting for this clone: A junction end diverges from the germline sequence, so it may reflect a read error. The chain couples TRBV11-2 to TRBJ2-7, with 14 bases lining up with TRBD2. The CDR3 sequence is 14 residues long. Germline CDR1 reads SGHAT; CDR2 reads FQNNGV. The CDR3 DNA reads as TGTGCCAGCAGCTCAGGACTAGCGGGGGGCCTAATCCTCTTC. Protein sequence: CASSSGLAGGLILF.

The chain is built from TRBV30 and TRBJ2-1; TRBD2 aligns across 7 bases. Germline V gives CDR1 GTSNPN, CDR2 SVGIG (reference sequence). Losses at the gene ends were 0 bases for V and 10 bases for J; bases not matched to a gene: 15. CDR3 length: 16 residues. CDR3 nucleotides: TGTGCCTGGAGTGTAAGGTCCAGCGGGGCCTACAGGGAGCAGTTCTTC. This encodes CAWSVRSSGAYREQFF. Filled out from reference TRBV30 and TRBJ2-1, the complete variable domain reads SQTIHQWPATLVQPVGSPLSLECTVEGTSNPNLYWYRQAAGRGLQLLFYSVGIGQISSEVPQNLSASRPQDRQFILSSKKLLLSDSGFYLCAWSVRSSGAYREQFFGPGTRLTVL.

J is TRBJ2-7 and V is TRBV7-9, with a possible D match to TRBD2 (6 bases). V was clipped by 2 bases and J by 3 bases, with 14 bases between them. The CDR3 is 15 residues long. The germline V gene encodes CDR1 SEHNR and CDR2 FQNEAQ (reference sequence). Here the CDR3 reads CASSLWREGVYEQYF. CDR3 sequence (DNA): TGTGCCAGCAGCTTATGGAGGGAAGGAGTCTACGAGCAGTACTTC.

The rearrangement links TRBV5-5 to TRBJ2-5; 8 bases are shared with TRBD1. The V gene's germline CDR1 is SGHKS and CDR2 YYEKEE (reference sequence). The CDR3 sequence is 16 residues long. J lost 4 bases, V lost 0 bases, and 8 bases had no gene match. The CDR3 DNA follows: TGTGCCAGCAGCTTGGCTCCCGGACAGGGCGGAGAGACCCAGTACTTC. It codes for CASSLAPGQGGETQYF.

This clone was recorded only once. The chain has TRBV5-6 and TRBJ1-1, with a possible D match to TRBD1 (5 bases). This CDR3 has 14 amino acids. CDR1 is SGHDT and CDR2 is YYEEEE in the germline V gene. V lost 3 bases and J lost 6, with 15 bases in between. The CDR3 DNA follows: TGTGCCAGCAGCTCTGTAGGATGGGGCTCTGAAGCTTTCTTT. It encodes CASSSVGWGSEAFF.